These T cell receptor beta chains were read from a single sample in a study of cytomegalovirus exposure and HLA in healthy donors. The table came from immunoSEQ multiplex PCR; TCRdb's copy has only in-frame clones and leaves some out. The data show more than 95,000 clones, about 80% seen once. The specimen sequenced was PBMCs. The receptor source for this set is a woman in her forties in good health and CMV-seronegative. CDR3s leave out the opening cysteine and the closing phenylalanine or tryptophan. The listing skips clone size in some rows; elsewhere it reads once, few, many or a size class.

v_call,clone_size,j_call,cdr3_aa
TRBV28,NA,TRBJ2-3,ASSDPRGMLTDTQY
TRBV6-5,NA,TRBJ2-5,ASRSPREGRETQY
TRBV7-9,NA,TRBJ2-7,ASSGRDSSYEQY
TRBV18,NA,TRBJ1-5,ASSHRSPDRYNQPQH
TRBV4-1,NA,TRBJ1-2,ASSQGFWAYGYT
TRBV2,NA,TRBJ2-5,ASSARTVQETQY
TRBV14,NA,TRBJ1-2,ASSSPDSGTDIYGYT
TRBV6-5,NA,TRBJ1-2,ASSLSGQGSYT
TRBV19,NA,TRBJ2-5,ASSVTGFGETQY
TRBV4-3,NA,TRBJ1-1,ASNQGSSSEAF
TRBV2,NA,TRBJ2-1,ASSAGLFSPTSGRDEQF
TRBV4-1,NA,TRBJ2-7,ASSLGRAGSYEQY
TRBV28,NA,TRBJ2-2,ASSLIGGGRAGELF
TRBV7-2,NA,TRBJ1-5,ASSRQGPQPQH
TRBV4-1,NA,TRBJ1-3,ASSQVGRGRSGNTIY
TRBV10-3,NA,TRBJ2-2,AIEAGLSTGELF
TRBV6-6,NA,TRBJ1-5,ASSDGQGQPQH
TRBV7-9,once,TRBJ1-1,ASRSGLEAF
TRBV11-2,few,TRBJ2-6,ASSRGVGAYSGANVLT
TRBV6-5,NA,TRBJ2-7,ASSYMAGTYEQY
TRBV2,NA,TRBJ1-5,ASSDIEDRVNQPQH
TRBV5-1,NA,TRBJ2-7,ASSPPLPYEQY
TRBV4-1,NA,TRBJ2-1,ASSHPGREGRYNEQF
TRBV9,NA,TRBJ1-5,ASSPPRQPCSNQPQH
TRBV6-4,NA,TRBJ1-2,ASSWTVHYGYT
TRBV7-9,NA,TRBJ2-7,SSGFGNEQY
TRBV5-1,NA,TRBJ1-1,ASSIIGTTLLDTEAF
TRBV5-6,NA,TRBJ2-1,ASSGGTGEPYNEQF
TRBV18,NA,TRBJ2-3,ASSPGEADTQY
TRBV29-1,NA,TRBJ1-4,SVNGAGGGEKLF
TRBV7-9,few,TRBJ1-2,ASSTDSYGYT
TRBV5-4,NA,TRBJ2-7,ASSLEVSRDYEQY
TRBV9,NA,TRBJ1-1,ASSDTTGQGVLAF
TRBV6-4,NA,TRBJ2-3,ASSDTRGSGTDTQY
TRBV6-6,few,TRBJ2-1,ASSSVAKSSYNEQF
TRBV5-6,few,TRBJ2-7,ASSLYTTNYEQY
TRBV7-2,once,TRBJ2-1,ASSFEQRKQF
TRBV7-2,NA,TRBJ2-1,ASSFWDYSYNEQF
TRBV29-1,NA,TRBJ2-1,SVEETPGGRDEQF
TRBV5-1,NA,TRBJ2-5,ASSLQGEETQY
TRBV6-1,NA,TRBJ1-2,ASSAQGNYGYT
TRBV6-6,NA,TRBJ1-1,ASSPTRGRRPTEAF
TRBV7-2,once,TRBJ2-1,ASTGLAGAGEQF
TRBV9,NA,TRBJ1-4,ASIDRGGRLSFGGVATNEKLF
TRBV10-3,few,TRBJ2-2,AIRQSTNTGELF
TRBV19,few,TRBJ2-3,ASRELDADTQY
TRBV6-5,NA,TRBJ1-1,ASRTRGAWNTEAF
TRBV28,few,TRBJ1-2,ASSLNTIINGYT